The clone carrying this T cell receptor beta chain was detected ten times or more. Its target is not known. The data stem from a study of CD8 T cells in ankylosing spondylitis. Overall study results and limits: Fewer than 10 highly homologous variants made up a TCR beta motif that seemed to typify ankylosing spondylitis blood. Significantly higher representation of disease-linked clones was reported for matched ankylosing spondylitis synovial fluid. Peripheral blood held disease-linked clones only at relatively low frequency, and these were CD8+.

Quantitative 5'-RACE with molecular barcodes was used to make the TCR beta libraries. TCRdb redid the calling of the 5' RACE reads with MiXCR, one entry per CDR3 protein. Among just under 350,000 distinct CDR3 sequences, approximately 14% were seen once, and the ten largest hold approximately 1.1%. The V and J ends lost 5 bases and 5 bases, in that order; junction bases with no gene match: 6. This CDR3 is built from 13 residues. V is TRBV12-3 or TRBV12-4 and J is TRBJ2-7; 7 positions agree with TRBD2. The sequencing sample was made of blood, either unsorted or a sorted T cell fraction (not recorded which). The TCR comes from a male donor with ankylosing spondylitis or in good health (not recorded which). CDR3 nucleotides: TGTGCCAGCAGTCCACGCGGGGGAAACGAGCAGTACTTC. It is translated as CASSPRGGNEQYF.